The following is a T cell receptor (beta chain) sequence with its context. Its cognate antigen is unknown. The data were obtained in a study of human T cells and chemical hapten exposure. Points from the study as a whole: Significantly greater numbers of large CDR3 similarity clusters came from expanded TCRs than from controls.

Individual cDNA molecules had unique molecular identifiers attached to them by the library. Via MiXCR, TCRdb re-called the RACE reads, giving one row per CDR3 protein. Here the sample spans tens of thousands of distinct CDR3 sequences, 10% to 12% being singletons. The germline CDR1 and CDR2 sequences are MNHEY and SMNVEV (reference sequence). The J segment lost 0 bases and the V segment lost 3 bases, leaving 11 bases of the junction unmatched. This CDR3 is built from 18 residues. Regarding time point: pre-sensitization, week 0. Specified treatment: therapeutic diphenylcyclopropenone sensitization with weekly scalp DPC.

The receptor was isolated from a middle-aged woman with alopecia areata. Some clones in this sample may be carry-over from other donors' samples. The material sequenced was whole blood, taken in connection with sensitization to the hapten diphenylcyclopropenone (DPC). The chain links TRBV27 to TRBJ2-3; 8 bases fit TRBD2. CDR3 loop: CASSFLTSDTSSTDTQYF. CDR3 sequence (DNA): TGTGCCAGCAGTTTCCTGACTAGCGATACATCTAGCACAGATACGCAGTATTTT.